The clone carrying this T cell receptor (beta chain) was observed a handful of times. The sample comes from a study of blood T cell repertoires in COVID-19. Study at large: Samples of COVID-19 (acute and convalescent) were obtained from the United States, Italy and Spain.

Profiling relied on immunoSEQ multiplex PCR, and the TCRdb table lists in-frame clones only, not all of them. The top ten clones hold more than 1.3% of a sample with approximately 150,000 clones, almost 85% of them seen once. Trimming at V came to 6 bases and at J to 3 bases, leaving 7 bases not matched to a gene. The CDR3 has 15 amino acids. Germline V lookup: CDR1 MNHEY, CDR2 SVGAGI. Specimen: peripheral blood. The TCR was taken from a man in his sixties with acute or convalescent COVID-19. The chain is built from TRBV6-5 and TRBJ2-5; TRBD1 matches at 10 bases. The CDR3 DNA sequence: TGTGCCAGCAGCCACGACAGGGGGCGCAAAGAGACCCAGTACTTC. Translating gives CASSHDRGRKETQYF.